Following are 8 T cell receptor beta chains from one sample sequenced in a study of T cell responses to AZD1222 COVID-19 vaccine. Sequenced by immunoSEQ multiplex PCR; TCRdb stores in-frame clones only, minus some. The data hold 87,000 or so clones, with around 90% observed a single time. Sequencing used peripheral blood, obtained on day 0 of AZD1222 vaccination. The receptors originated from an adult in good health.

The rearrangement links TRBV2 to TRBJ2-4, with D perhaps matching TRBD1 (6 bases). This CDR3 spans 16 amino acids. The germline V and J ends were trimmed by 10 bases and 0 bases, with 19 bases remaining between them. Per germline, CDR1 SNHLY and CDR2 FYNNEI. The CDR3 region is CATTWVGQLAKNIQYF. DNA for the CDR3: TGTGCCACCACCTGGGTCGGACAGCTAGCCAAAAACATTCAGTACTTC.

The J gene is TRBJ2-5, the V gene TRBV6-1; D may match TRBD1 or TRBD2 (5 bases each). CDR1 and CDR2 from the germline V gene are MNHNS and SASEGT. Deletions cut 2 bases from V and 5 bases from J, with 18 bases between. This CDR3 has 16 residues. The CDR3 DNA sequence: TGTGCCAGCAGTGAAAGGGGTGGCTATTGGGAGGAGACCCAGTACTTC. As protein: CASSERGGYWEETQYF.

The chain recombines TRBV7-2 with TRBJ2-7; TRBD1 matches 9 bases. J gave up 6 bases and V 5 bases, and 5 bases lay outside the gene matches. Germline assignment: CDR1 SGHTA and CDR2 FQGNSA. CDR3 length: 13 amino acids. DNA of the CDR3: TGTGCCAGCAGCCCCGGACAGGGGCTCGAGCAGTACTTC. It yields the protein CASSPGQGLEQYF.

The J gene is TRBJ2-1, the V gene TRBV27; D is tentatively TRBD1 or TRBD2 (5 bases each). The V and J ends lost 6 bases and 2 bases respectively, with 17 bases between them. Germline CDR1 and CDR2: MNHEY and SMNVEV (reference sequence). The CDR3 is made up of 16 amino acids. CDR3 nucleotide sequence: TGTGCCAGCAGCCTACAACGGGGCGGAACCTACAATGAGCAGTTCTTC. Translated: CASSLQRGGTYNEQFF.

The V call is TRBV2, the J call TRBJ1-5; D is unresolved. V lost 3 bases and J 6 bases, leaving 12 bases between the germline ends. The V gene's germline CDR1 is SNHLY and CDR2 FYNNEI. CDR3 length: 14 residues. Here the CDR3 reads CASSDAFWGQPQHF. CDR3 DNA sequence: TGTGCCAGCAGTGATGCCTTCTGGGGTCAGCCCCAGCATTTT.

The chain links TRBV11-2 to TRBJ2-1; the D gene is possibly TRBD1 (6 bases). Germline V gene sequence: CDR1 SGHAT, CDR2 FQNNGV. Trimming pared 3 bases from V and 8 bases from J, leaving 17 bases between. This CDR3 is 15 amino acids long. CDR3 DNA sequence: TGTGCCAGCAGCTTTTCAGGGGCTTTTGTCTATGAGCAGTTCTTC. The encoded protein is CASSFSGAFVYEQFF.

This clone showed up just once. V gene TRBV10-2 combines with J gene TRBJ2-5, with unresolved D. The germline V gene encodes CDR1 WSHSY and CDR2 SAAADI. The CDR3 has 14 amino acids. V was pared by 6 bases and J by 5 bases, with 16 bases between. CDR3 nucleotides: TGCGCCAGCAGACAATCTGATGCTGGGGAGACCCAGTACTTC. Protein product: CASRQSDAGETQYF.

The V and J genes are TRBV6-2 or TRBV6-3 and TRBJ1-1; D uncertain. The CDR3 runs to 12 residues. Germline assignment: CDR1 MNHEY and CDR2 SVGEGT. Trimming removed 4 bases at V and 6 bases at J, with 9 bases between. The CDR3: CASSFPGSEAFF. The CDR3 bases are TGTGCCAGCAGTTTTCCCGGTTCTGAAGCTTTCTTT.